This entry lists 6 T cell receptor beta chains sequenced from one sample in a study of beta chain features in type 1 diabetes. The sequenced template was cDNA made from the entire isolated RNA. Sequenced by immunoSEQ multiplex PCR; TCRdb stores in-frame clones only, minus some. The data hold around 330,000 clones, with 9.5% to 12% observed a single time. The sample consisted of naive CD4+ T cells from blood. The origin of the receptors is a woman between 25 and 40 years old in good health.

This clone was picked up a small number of times. The V call is TRBV6-5, the J call TRBJ2-5, with 8 nucleotides matching TRBD1. The CDR3 sequence is 14 residues long. The germline CDR1 and CDR2 sequences are MNHEY and SVGAGI. The ends lost 6 bases at V and 5 bases at J; junction bases unmatched: 8. CDR3 protein: CASRMTGVRETQYF. Here the CDR3 DNA reads TGTGCCAGCAGAATGACAGGGGTACGGGAGACCCAGTACTTC.

CDR3 loop: CASRGTSGTSGELFF. The DNA of the CDR3 is TGTGCCAGCAGGGGGACTAGCGGGACGTCCGGGGAGCTGTTTTTT. The V call is TRBV2, the J call TRBJ2-2, with 13 bases that match TRBD2. The length of the CDR3 is 15 residues. Germline V gene lookup returns CDR1 SNHLY and CDR2 FYNNEI. Trimming removed 6 bases from V and 6 bases from J; junction bases left unmatched: 4.

The table lists this clone with a few counts. The V gene is TRBV7-2, the J gene TRBJ2-5; D is perhaps TRBD2 (6 bases). CDR3 size: 15 residues. The V gene's germline CDR1 is SGHTA and CDR2 FQGNSA. V was shortened by 4 bases and J by 8 bases, with 20 bases between the two germline ends. CDR3 amino acids: CASSYGGVVWGTQYF. For the CDR3, the DNA is TGTGCCAGCAGCTACGGGGGAGTCGTATGGGGCACCCAGTACTTC.

The chain is built from TRBV29-1 and TRBJ1-1; tentatively, D is TRBD1 (6 bases). The CDR3 runs to 12 residues. Germline lookup yields CDR1 SQVTM and CDR2 ANQGSEA. CDR3 protein: CRGDEGGTEAFF. CDR3 in DNA: TGCAGAGGAGACGAAGGGGGCACTGAAGCTTTCTTT.

This clone came up a few times. The gene calls are TRBV9 and TRBJ2-2, with 8 bases identical to TRBD2. V was pared by 4 bases and J by 5 bases, with 7 bases of the junction left unmatched. This CDR3 contains 15 residues. Looked up from germline, CDR1 is SGDLS and CDR2 is YYNGEE. The CDR3 sequence is CASSRGAGDTGELFF. As DNA, the CDR3 is TGTGCCAGCAGCCGAGGAGCGGGAGATACCGGGGAGCTGTTTTTT.

V is TRBV29-1 and J is TRBJ2-5, with TRBD2 matching over 10 bases. The J call may not be correct, given that the DNA end is closer to TRBJ2-7. Germline CDR1 and CDR2: SQVTM and ANQGSEA. The CDR3 has 14 residues. In DNA, the CDR3 is TGCAGCGTTGGTTGGGCTAGCGGGAGAAACGAGCAGTACTTC. Translation gives CSVGWASGRNEQYF.